The clone carrying this TCR beta chain has a count of ten or more. Its antigen is still unknown. This sample is part of a study of T cells after yellow fever vaccination. Study results and limitations: It was the secondary response that reached its peak faster, day 5 versus 15, but it was weaker. Abundant contaminating clonotypes from the bulk population could appear in FACS-sorted repertoires. Booster samples showed a return of most primary-vaccination clones (under 98% CD4, over 70% CD8).

Germline-derived CDR1 and CDR2 are SGHVS and FQNEAQ. The CDR3 extends over 16 amino acids. V was cut by 5 bases and J by 10 bases, with 21 bases left in between. MiXCR was run by TCRdb on the 5' RACE reads, yielding one entry per CDR3 protein. There are approximately 130,000 distinct CDR3 sequences in the sample; 13% to 15% occur only once, and around 40% lies in the top ten. The material sequenced was CD8+ T cells sorted from PBMCs, taken 5 days after the yellow fever booster vaccination. This sequence originates from a man aged 18-30 years who received the YFV17D yellow fever vaccine. The rearrangement uses TRBV7-8 and TRBJ1-6, with D possibly being TRBD1 (6 bases). This CDR3 is CASSPPRQGNLSPLHF. The CDR3 coding sequence is TGTGCCAGCAGCCCCCCCCGGCAGGGGAATCTATCACCCCTCCACTTT.